This T cell receptor beta chain is from a study of cytomegalovirus exposure and HLA in healthy donors. Study results and caveats: Presence/absence results assume similar sequencing depth per donor, which may not hold. CMV serostatus was the sole immune exposure information available.

The PCR made use of 60 Vbeta and 13 Jbeta primers. Per the original data handling: Later, an analysis found roughly 80 million unique TCR beta chains, and approximately 10 million of these were shared. TCRdb's copy holds only in-frame clones and misses some; the assay was immunoSEQ multiplex PCR. V and J calls plus clone size are reproduced from that table; the DNA served to infer D and trimming. The sample shows more than 250,000 clones, around 90% of them seen only once. Trimming took off 2 bases at V and 6 bases at J, with 10 bases between the two ends. The length of the CDR3 is 14 residues. CDR1 and CDR2 from the germline V gene are KGHSH and LQKENI. Notes on this clone: Antigen specificity is unknown.

This chain connects TRBV18 to TRBJ2-2; D call uncertain. The clonotype comes from a woman between 18 and 30 years old in good health and CMV-seronegative. Sequenced sample: PBMCs. CDR3 in DNA: TGTGCCAGCTCACCAATTTCTGTTGCCGGGGAGCTGTTTTTT. This encodes CASSPISVAGELFF.